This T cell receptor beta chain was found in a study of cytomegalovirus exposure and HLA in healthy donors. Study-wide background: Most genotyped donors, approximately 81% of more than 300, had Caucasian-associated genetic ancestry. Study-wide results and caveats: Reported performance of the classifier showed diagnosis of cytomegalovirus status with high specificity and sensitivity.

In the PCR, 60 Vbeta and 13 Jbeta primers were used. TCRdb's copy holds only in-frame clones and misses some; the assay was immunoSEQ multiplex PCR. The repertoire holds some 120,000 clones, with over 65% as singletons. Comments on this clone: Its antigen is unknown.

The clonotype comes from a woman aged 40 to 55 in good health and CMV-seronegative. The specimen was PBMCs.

The CDR3 DNA follows: TGTGCCAGCAGCCGCCGACTATGGGACAGCGACACCGGGGAGCTGTTTTTT. This sequence encodes CASSRRLWDSDTGELFF. V gene TRBV7-6 combines with J gene TRBJ2-2; 7 nucleotides match TRBD1. CDR3 length: 17 amino acids. The germline CDR1 and CDR2 sequences are SGHVS and FNYEAQ. The J segment lost 3 bases and the V segment lost 5 bases, leaving 12 bases of the junction unmatched.